This paragraph covers one T cell receptor (beta chain) sequence. This clonotype has a count of ten or more. Its recognized antigen is unknown. The record has no base qualities; no much larger clone is one base away. This entry comes from a study of CD8 T cells in ankylosing spondylitis listed by TCRdb under 2017. Regarding the study in general: To find TCR variants linked to disease, the study profiled T cell receptor beta repertoires in ankylosing spondylitis patients and healthy donors. Peripheral blood was sampled, and synovial fluid was additionally collected from ankylosing spondylitis patients. In total, the full study cohort was made up of 95 to 110 healthy donors and 25 to 30 ankylosing spondylitis patients. General findings and caveats noted by the study authors: Blood from ankylosing spondylitis patients appeared to be characterized by a TCR beta motif made up of about 8 highly homologous amino acid variants. According to the report, matched synovial fluid samples from ankylosing spondylitis patients were significantly enriched for the disease-linked clones. Some motif variants were previously reported in synovial fluid and blood of reactive arthritis patients, suggesting common disease-initiation mechanisms. In peripheral blood, the disease-linked clones were found at relatively low frequencies and had a CD8+ phenotype.

TCRdb lists the instrument as Illumina HiSeq 2500. TCR beta libraries were prepared by quantitative 5'-RACE with molecular barcodes. On the authors' methods: Disease-linked TCR variants were identified with a new computational method built on a probabilistic model of VDJ rearrangement. TCRdb reran the public reads through fastp at Q25 and MiXCR, keeping productive beta chains. Every entry covers one CDR3 protein and lists the most common genes and DNA from its rows. These V and J calls derive from TCRdb rather than the authors' analysis. The sample table contains more than 650,000 distinct CDR3 sequences; only one count was recorded for 10% to 15% of them. In total, the top ten clones hold just over 0.5% of the sample. This TCR came from a male donor with ankylosing spondylitis. Sequencing used blood, either unsorted or a sorted T cell fraction (not recorded which).

The CDR3 corresponds to CSARDDPIREQFF. At the DNA level, the sequence is TGCAGTGCTAGAGATGACCCGATTAGGGAGCAGTTCTTC. The receptor chain draws on TRBV20-1 and TRBJ2-1, with an unclear D gene assignment. V loses 0 bases of germline sequence and J loses 10 bases, and the interval between the two ends is 13 bases. CDR3 length: 13 amino acids, cysteine to phenylalanine. Of the read, only the CDR3 DNA is kept; its 39 bases are in frame from base 1. CDR1 DFQATT and CDR2 SNEGSKA were looked up in the germline V gene (reference sequence).